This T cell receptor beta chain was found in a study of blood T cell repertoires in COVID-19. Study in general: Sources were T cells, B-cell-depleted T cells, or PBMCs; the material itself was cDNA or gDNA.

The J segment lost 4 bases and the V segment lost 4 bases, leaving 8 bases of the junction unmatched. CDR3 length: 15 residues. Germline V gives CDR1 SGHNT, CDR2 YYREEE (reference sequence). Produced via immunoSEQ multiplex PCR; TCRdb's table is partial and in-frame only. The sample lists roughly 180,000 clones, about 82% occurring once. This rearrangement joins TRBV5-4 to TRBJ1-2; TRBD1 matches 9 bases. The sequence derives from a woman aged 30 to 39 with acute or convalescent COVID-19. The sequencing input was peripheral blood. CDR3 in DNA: TGTGCCAGCAGCCTAACGGGACAGGGTGGCTATGGCTACACCTTC. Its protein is CASSLTGQGGYGYTF.